These 17 T cell receptor beta chains were sequenced from one sample in a study of T cell responses to AZD1222 COVID-19 vaccine. Method: immunoSEQ multiplex PCR; TCRdb's copy keeps in-frame clones and lacks some. Here the sample spans some 150,000 clones, about nine tenths being singletons. The material sequenced was peripheral blood, taken 28 days after the second AZD1222 dose. These receptors were taken from an adult who received the AZD1222 COVID-19 vaccine.

The V and J genes are TRBV6-5 and TRBJ2-7, with D perhaps TRBD1 (6 bases). Deletions cut 6 bases from V and 2 bases from J, with 14 bases between. CDR3 length: 14 residues. Looked up from germline, CDR1 is MNHEY and CDR2 is SVGAGI. CDR3 region: CASSNRVKTYEQYF. CDR3 nucleotides: TGTGCCAGCAGCAACAGGGTGAAGACCTACGAGCAGTACTTC.

The V call is TRBV7-9, the J call TRBJ2-1; TRBD1 matches at 12 bases. Unmatched junction bases numbered 18, after V lost 5 bases and J lost 13 bases. This CDR3 spans 17 amino acids. The V gene's germline CDR1 is SEHNR and CDR2 FQNEAQ (reference sequence). The CDR3 DNA is TGTGCCAGCAGCCCCCCCGATGGGACAGGGGGCGCCGGGGGACAGTTCTTC. Protein sequence: CASSPPDGTGGAGGQFF.

This chain connects TRBV6-6 to TRBJ2-1; 7 bases match TRBD1. The CDR3 has 14 residues. V lost 5 bases to trimming and J lost 5 bases; unmatched junction nucleotides: 6. The germline V gene encodes CDR1 MNHNY and CDR2 SVGAGI (reference sequence). The CDR3 DNA follows: TGTGCCAGCAGTAGCCGGGACAGAAACAATGAGCAGTTCTTC. Translating it yields CASSSRDRNNEQFF.

Here the CDR3 reads CASSVSTGTESYEQYF. The CDR3 DNA sequence: TGTGCCAGCAGCGTTTCGACCGGGACGGAATCCTACGAGCAGTACTTC. The rearrangement uses TRBV11-2 and TRBJ2-7; D might be TRBD1 or TRBD2, each matching 5 bases. The CDR3 is 16 residues long. Looked up from germline, CDR1 is SGHAT and CDR2 is FQNNGV. The V gene lost 5 bases and the J gene lost 1 base, with 18 bases spanning the gap. The whole variable domain, remainder taken from reference TRBV11-2 and TRBJ2-7, is EAGVAQSPRYKIIEKRQSVAFWCNPISGHATLYWYQQILGQGPKLLIQFQNNGVVDDSQLPKDRFSAERLKGVDSTLKIQPAKLEDSAVYLCASSVSTGTESYEQYFGPGTRLTVT.

This clone was detected a few times. V and J are TRBV5-1 and TRBJ1-4, with a weak D call TRBD1 (5 bases). CDR3 length equals 16 residues. Germline V CDR1 and CDR2: SGHRS, YFSETQ. The V end lost 0 bases, the J end lost 4 bases, and 13 bases lay between the germline ends. The CDR3 protein is CASSLEGPVYNEKLFF. DNA for the CDR3: TGCGCCAGCAGCTTGGAGGGACCGGTGTATAATGAAAAACTGTTTTTT.

This clone was observed many times. The V gene is TRBV16, the J gene TRBJ1-4; TRBD1 aligns across 7 bases. CDR1 is KGHSY and CDR2 is FQNENV in the germline V gene. V shed 3 bases and J 4 bases; nucleotides not matched to a gene: 8. The CDR3 sequence is 16 residues long. CDR3 in amino acids: CASSQSDRRNNEKLFF. Here the CDR3 DNA reads TGTGCCAGCAGCCAGTCGGACAGGCGAAATAATGAAAAACTGTTTTTT.

V and J are TRBV6-2 or TRBV6-3 and TRBJ2-1; tentatively, D is TRBD2 (6 bases). The CDR3 is 16 residues long. Germline CDR1 and CDR2: MNHEY and SVGEGT. V shed 0 bases and J shed 5 bases, with 14 bases lying between them. The CDR3 nucleotides are TGTGCCAGCAGTTACTCCCCGGGAGTGCCGGACAATGAGCAGTTCTTC. It yields the protein CASSYSPGVPDNEQFF.

This chain joins TRBV6-5 and TRBJ2-7; perhaps D is TRBD1 or TRBD2 (6 bases each). With 5 bases removed from V and 6 bases from J, the gap between germline ends came to 20 bases. The CDR3 is 15 amino acids. Germline V gene data show CDR1 as MNHEY and CDR2 as SVGAGI. Here the CDR3 reads CASSRAFTQGGEQYF. CDR3 DNA sequence: TGTGCCAGCAGTCGTGCCTTCACACAGGGAGGCGAGCAGTACTTC.

This sequence joins TRBV27 and TRBJ1-2; TRBD1 aligns across 8 bases. With V trimmed by 5 bases and J by 2 bases, 7 bases remained unmatched. The CDR3 covers 15 residues. Per germline, CDR1 MNHEY and CDR2 SMNVEV (reference sequence). DNA for the CDR3: TGTGCCAGCAGTGACCTGACAGGGGCCAACTATGGCTACACCTTC. Protein product: CASSDLTGANYGYTF.

V usage is TRBV7-9 and J usage is TRBJ1-2, with TRBD1 identical over 8 bases. Germline CDR1 and CDR2: SEHNR and FQNEAQ (reference sequence). V gave up 7 bases and J gave up 6 bases; unmatched junction bases: 10. The CDR3 sequence is 14 residues long. CDR3 nucleotides: TGTGCCAGCAACTCGGACAGGGTGGGTCATGGCTACACCTTC. This encodes CASNSDRVGHGYTF.

CDR3 DNA: TGTGCCAGCAGCAACACCTTCATCTCTGGAAACACCATATATTTT. Translated, it gives CASSNTFISGNTIYF. The chain joins TRBV9 to TRBJ1-3; D gene unclear. The CDR3 has 15 residues. In germline, CDR1 is SGDLS, CDR2 YYNGEE. The germline V and J ends were trimmed by 4 bases and 0 bases, with 11 bases remaining between them.

As concerns this clone: Sequence at one end of the junction differs from germline and may be a read error. The rearrangement uses TRBV4-3 and TRBJ2-6, with TRBD1 as a possible D gene (7 bases). Germline CDR1 LGHNA, CDR2 YSLEER. The CDR3 is made up of 16 amino acids. DNA for the CDR3: TGCGCCAGCAGCCAGGCACAGGGGACTGGGACCAACGTCCTGACTTTC. This encodes CASSQAQGTGTNVLTF.

V is TRBV12-3 or TRBV12-4 and J is TRBJ1-4; a possible D gene is TRBD1 (5 bases). The CDR3 has 13 residues. V lost 3 bases to trimming and J lost 8 bases, with 10 bases between them. The CDR3 here is CASSLRRGEKLFF. CDR3 bases: TGTGCCAGCAGTTTGCGCCGGGGGGAAAAACTGTTTTTT.

The CDR3 loop is CASSVGDSGANVLTF. DNA of the CDR3: TGTGCCAGCAGTGTCGGGGATTCTGGGGCCAACGTCCTGACTTTC. The chain carries TRBV2 and TRBJ2-6; a possible D gene is TRBD2 (5 bases). Germline V CDR1 and CDR2: SNHLY, FYNNEI. The V gene lost 4 bases and the J gene lost 1 base, with 8 bases spanning the gap. CDR3 length: 15 amino acids.

The chain links TRBV7-8 to TRBJ2-1, with D unclear. The CDR3 has 14 amino acids. V was clipped by 6 bases and J by 6 bases, with 15 bases between them. The germline CDR1 and CDR2 sequences are SGHVS and FQNEAQ. Here the CDR3 reads CASRVQERVNEQFF. In DNA, the CDR3 is TGTGCCAGCAGAGTTCAAGAAAGGGTCAATGAGCAGTTCTTC. Filled out from reference TRBV7-8 and TRBJ2-1, the complete variable domain reads GAGVSQSPRYKVAKRGQDVALRCDPISGHVSLFWYQQALGQGPEFLTYFQNEAQLDKSGLPSDRFFAERPEGSVSTLKIQRTQQEDSAVYLCASRVQERVNEQFFGPGTRLTVL.

The chain uses TRBV4-2 and TRBJ2-2; possibly TRBD2 for D (6 bases). V was trimmed by 5 bases and J by 0 bases, leaving 16 bases between them. The CDR3 runs to 17 residues. Germline-derived CDR1 and CDR2 are LGHNA and YNFKEQ. CDR3 sequence (DNA): TGTGCCAGCAGCTCCCGCCTAGCGACCCCGAACACCGGGGAGCTGTTTTTT. This gives the protein CASSSRLATPNTGELFF.

The count of this clone is one. This chain joins TRBV28 and TRBJ2-1, with TRBD2 matching over 8 bases. CDR1 is MDHEN, CDR2 SYDVKM, per germline. With 7 bases clipped from V and 5 bases from J, the junction kept 13 bases outside the gene matches. This CDR3 has 16 amino acids. CDR3 protein: CASNPLGTRPNNEQFF. DNA for the CDR3: TGTGCCAGCAACCCCCTAGGGACTAGGCCAAACAATGAGCAGTTCTTC.